This passage covers 11 T cell receptor beta chains from one sample sequenced in a study of blood T cells in healthy people across ages. Using a J-beta primer mix together with a sample-barcoded 5' primer, a second PCR was run for 7 to 11 cycles. TCRdb re-derived calls from the 5' RACE reads in MiXCR, one entry per CDR3 protein. The sample includes some 900,000 distinct CDR3 sequences, under 30% seen only once; the top ten take roughly 17%. The sequencing input was blood. Receptor source: a woman aged 80 or over in good health.

As concerns this clonotype: One junction end disagrees with the germline gene, perhaps due to a read error. The rearrangement links TRBV5-1 to TRBJ2-4; possible D gene TRBD1, 6 bases. The J call is in doubt because the DNA end fits TRBJ2-7 better. CDR3 size: 14 residues. The V gene's germline CDR1 is SGHRS and CDR2 YFSETQ. This CDR3 is CSSSLRDTNYEQYF. Here the CDR3 DNA reads TGCTCCAGCAGCTTGAGGGACACCAACTACGAGCAGTACTTC.

This chain links TRBV20-1 with TRBJ1-1, with D perhaps matching TRBD1 (6 bases). The CDR3 spans 13 residues. Germline V gives CDR1 DFQATT, CDR2 SNEGSKA (reference sequence). V shed 1 base and J shed 8 bases, with 14 bases lying between them. CDR3 protein: CSARGQGITEAFF. The CDR3 nucleotides are TGCAGTGCTAGAGGGCAGGGGATCACCGAAGCTTTCTTT.

A note on this clonotype: This may arise from a read error, as a much more abundant clone is one base away. V usage is TRBV10-2 and J usage is TRBJ2-1, with TRBD2 identical over 7 bases. This CDR3 is built from 16 residues. V shed 2 bases and J 9 bases; nucleotides not matched to a gene: 13. CDR1 and CDR2 from the germline V gene are WSHSY and SAAADI. The CDR3: CASSEGLVALDGEQFF. The CDR3 DNA sequence: TGCGCCAGCAGTGAGGGACTAGTGGCGCTGGATGGTGAGCAGTTCTTC.

The rearrangement links TRBV6-5 to TRBJ1-3; D remains unclear. Looked up from germline, CDR1 is MNHEY and CDR2 is SVGAGI. The CDR3 length is 14 residues. Between the trimmed V and J ends, which lost 5 bases and 0 bases, there was a span of 8 bases. CDR3 nucleotide sequence: TGTGCCAGCAGTGGACGGGGCTCTGGAAACACCATATATTTT. The encoded protein is CASSGRGSGNTIYF.

The CDR3 region is CASSLGRTSNEQFF. DNA for the CDR3: TGTGCCAGCAGCTTAGGGCGAACTAGCAATGAGCAGTTCTTC. The V gene is TRBV7-2, the J gene TRBJ2-1; D perhaps matches TRBD2 (5 bases). CDR3 length equals 14 residues. In germline, CDR1 is SGHTA, CDR2 FQGNSA. Deletions cut 1 base from V and 6 bases from J, with 10 bases between. Full variable domain (outside the CDR3, taken from reference TRBV7-2 and TRBJ2-1): GAGVSQSPSNKVTEKGKDVELRCDPISGHTALYWYRQSLGQGLEFLIYFQGNSAPDKSGLPSDRFSAERTGGSVSTLTIQRTQQEDSAVYLCASSLGRTSNEQFFGPGTRLTVL.

This clonotype was seen many times. The chain employs TRBV5-5 and TRBJ2-1; D is ambiguous. Trimming took 6 bases from V and 4 from J, leaving 5 bases between them. The CDR3 runs to 11 residues. Germline CDR1 reads SGHKS; CDR2 reads YYEKEE (reference sequence). The CDR3, as DNA: TGTGCCAGCATCCTATACAATGAGCAGTTCTTC. It encodes CASILYNEQFF. Combining the CDR3 with reference TRBV5-5 and TRBJ2-1 gives the whole variable domain DAGVTQSPTHLIKTRGQQVTLRCSPISGHKSVSWYQQVLGQGPQFIFQYYEKEERGRGNFPDRFSARQFPNYSSELNVNALLLGDSALYLCASILYNEQFFGPGTRLTVL.

This clonotype has a handful of counts. J is TRBJ2-4 and V is TRBV18; D might be TRBD2 (5 bases). The DNA end favors TRBJ2-5, so the J call may be wrong. This CDR3 has 13 residues. Germline CDR1 reads KGHSH; CDR2 reads LQKENI. The DNA for the CDR3 is TGTGCCAGCTCACGGCAAAGAGGGGAGACCCAGTACTTC. It encodes CASSRQRGETQYF.

Concerning this clonotype: A far larger clone is off by one base, so a read error is likely. This chain connects TRBV7-2 to TRBJ2-1, with TRBD1 matching 7 bases. Germline V gene sequence: CDR1 SGHTA, CDR2 FQGNSA. V lost 8 bases, J lost 2 bases, and 6 bases stayed unmatched. This CDR3 region has 14 residues. The CDR3 DNA sequence: TGTGCCAGCGGCCAAGGACAGGCCTACAATGAGCAGTTCTTC. Its translation is CASGQGQAYNEQFF.

The table lists this clonotype with a few counts. The chain has TRBV12-1 and TRBJ1-1; TRBD1 is the table's D call and was not checked against the DNA. TRBV12-1 is reported as a pseudogene. The CDR3 extends over 15 amino acids. The CDR3 protein is CASSLFWGLSTEAFF. CDR3 sequence (DNA): TGTGCCAGCAGCCTCTTTTGGGGGCTGAGCACTGAAGCTTTCTTT.

This clonotype occurred many times. V is TRBV5-1 and J is TRBJ2-3; 8 nucleotides match TRBD2. The trim removed 0 bases at V and 6 bases at J, leaving 12 bases unmatched. The CDR3 is made up of 17 amino acids. The germline gives CDR1 SGHRS, CDR2 YFSETQ. The CDR3 DNA is TGCGCCAGCAGCTTGGCCTTAGCGGGGAGGTCACGCGATACGCAGTATTTT. It specifies CASSLALAGRSRDTQYF.

This clonotype has a count of ten or more. The chain combines TRBV7-2 with TRBJ2-5; tentative D call: TRBD2 (5 bases). There are 13 residues in the CDR3. Germline lookup yields CDR1 SGHTA and CDR2 FQGNSA. With 3 bases removed from V and 4 bases from J, the gap between germline ends came to 9 bases. The CDR3 loop is CASSFGLTETQYF. The CDR3 DNA reads as TGTGCCAGCAGCTTCGGACTGACAGAGACCCAGTACTTC.